The T cell receptor (beta chain) under discussion was sequenced for a study of blood T cells in healthy people across ages. Broader study findings: Changes in expanded clonotypes were possibly confounded, as the CMV status of donors was unknown. Donors of long life had a larger count of naive CD4+ cells and greater diversity than aged donors.

For this clonotype: Its antigen is still unknown.

Then a second PCR, running about 7 to 11 cycles, was carried out with a sample-barcoded 5' primer and a J-beta primer mix. Each CDR3 protein gets one entry after TCRdb re-called the 5' RACE reads with MiXCR. The sample includes 730,000 or so distinct CDR3 sequences, 40% to 45% of them seen just once. Deletions cut 6 bases from V and 7 bases from J, with 10 bases between. This CDR3 has 13 residues. Germline V gene sequence: CDR1 SNHLY, CDR2 FYNNEI. The TCR comes from a woman aged 55-70 years in good health. The V gene is TRBV2, the J gene TRBJ1-6, with D hard to call. Specimen: blood. CDR3 sequence (DNA): TGTGCCAGCAGGGAATACGGGAATTCACCCCTCCACTTT. Translation gives CASREYGNSPLHF.